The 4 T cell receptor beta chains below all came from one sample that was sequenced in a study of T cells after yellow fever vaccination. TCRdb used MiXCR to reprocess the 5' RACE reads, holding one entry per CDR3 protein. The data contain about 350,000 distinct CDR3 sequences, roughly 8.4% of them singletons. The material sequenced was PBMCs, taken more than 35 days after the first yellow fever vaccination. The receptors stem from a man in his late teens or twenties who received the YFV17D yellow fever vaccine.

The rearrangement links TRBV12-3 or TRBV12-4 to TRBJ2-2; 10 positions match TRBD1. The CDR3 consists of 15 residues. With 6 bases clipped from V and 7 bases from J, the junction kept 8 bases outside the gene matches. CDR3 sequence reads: CASRIDRGLVGELFF. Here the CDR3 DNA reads TGTGCCAGCAGAATTGACAGGGGGCTCGTCGGGGAGCTGTTTTTT.

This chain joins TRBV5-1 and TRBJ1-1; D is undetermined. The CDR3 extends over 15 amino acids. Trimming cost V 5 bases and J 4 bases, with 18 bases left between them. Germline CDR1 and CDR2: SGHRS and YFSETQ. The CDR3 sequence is CASSSADDWGTEAFF. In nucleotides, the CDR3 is TGCGCCAGCAGTTCGGCCGACGATTGGGGCACTGAAGCTTTCTTT.

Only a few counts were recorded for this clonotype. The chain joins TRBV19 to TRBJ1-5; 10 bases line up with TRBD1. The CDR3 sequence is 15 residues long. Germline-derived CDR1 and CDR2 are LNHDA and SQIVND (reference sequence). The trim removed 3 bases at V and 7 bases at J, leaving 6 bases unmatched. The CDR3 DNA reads TGTGCCAGTAGTATGGAAGGACAGGGGGTACAGCCCCAGCATTTT. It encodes CASSMEGQGVQPQHF.

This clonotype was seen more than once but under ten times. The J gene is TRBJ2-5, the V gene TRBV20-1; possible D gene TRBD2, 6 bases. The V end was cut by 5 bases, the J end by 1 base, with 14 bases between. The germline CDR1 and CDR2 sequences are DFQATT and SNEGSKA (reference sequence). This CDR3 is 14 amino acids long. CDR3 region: CSARMGRGQETQYF. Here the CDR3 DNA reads TGCAGTGCTCGAATGGGGCGGGGCCAAGAGACCCAGTACTTC.